These 11 T cell receptor beta chains share one sample of origin, sequenced in a study of blood T cell repertoires in COVID-19. Data came from immunoSEQ multiplex PCR; TCRdb stores just in-frame clones and leaves some out. The table includes hundreds of thousands of clones, about 87% detected once. Sequencing was performed on peripheral blood. These receptors were obtained from a man between 65 and 79 years old with acute or convalescent COVID-19.

The V and J genes are TRBV30 and TRBJ1-6; possibly TRBD1 for D (6 bases). Germline V lookup: CDR1 GTSNPN, CDR2 SVGIG (reference sequence). CDR3 length equals 14 residues. Deletions cut 0 bases from V and 8 bases from J, with 11 bases between. The CDR3 DNA sequence: TGTGCCTGGAGTGTACGGGGGGCACATTCACCCCTCCACTTT. Its translation: CAWSVRGAHSPLHF. Full variable domain (remainder filled in from reference TRBV30 and TRBJ1-6): SQTIHQWPATLVQPVGSPLSLECTVEGTSNPNLYWYRQAAGRGLQLLFYSVGIGQISSEVPQNLSASRPQDRQFILSSKKLLLSDSGFYLCAWSVRGAHSPLHFGNGTRLTVT.

The V gene is TRBV20-1, the J gene TRBJ2-3; 9 positions agree with TRBD2. V shed 3 bases, J shed 9 bases, and the junction held 13 bases outside the gene matches. There are 15 residues in the CDR3. CDR1 is DFQATT, CDR2 SNEGSKA, per germline (reference sequence). The CDR3 here is CSASGASGAQRTQYF. In DNA form, the CDR3 reads TGCAGTGCTAGTGGGGCTAGCGGGGCCCAACGGACGCAGTATTTT.

The chain uses TRBV18 and TRBJ2-3; 10 nucleotides line up with TRBD2. In germline, CDR1 is KGHSH, CDR2 LQKENI. The V and J ends lost 3 bases and 3 bases, in that order; junction bases with no gene match: 6. CDR3 length: 16 amino acids. CDR3 region: CASSPGSSGSTDTQYF. Here the CDR3 DNA reads TGTGCCAGCTCACCTGGCTCTAGCGGGAGTACAGATACGCAGTATTTT.

This chain links TRBV11-1 with TRBJ1-1; the match to TRBD1 covers 8 bases. After removal of 3 bases from V and 1 base from J, the junction contained 1 base not matched to a gene. This CDR3 region has 14 residues. Germline assignment: CDR1 SGHAT and CDR2 FQDESV (reference sequence). The CDR3 DNA is TGTGCCAGCAGCTTTGACAGGGGGAACACTGAAGCTTTCTTT. Amino acids: CASSFDRGNTEAFF.

This rearrangement joins TRBV6-1 to TRBJ1-3; no firm D call. CDR1 is MNHNS, CDR2 SASEGT, per germline. The V end lost 1 base, the J end lost 8 bases, and 12 bases lay between the germline ends. This CDR3 is built from 14 residues. CDR3 loop: CASSEVGGLHTIYF. The DNA of the CDR3 is TGTGCCAGCAGTGAAGTTGGAGGGCTTCACACCATATATTTT.

This chain connects TRBV12-3 or TRBV12-4 to TRBJ1-2; D is perhaps TRBD1 (6 bases). This CDR3 contains 13 residues. Between the trimmed V and J ends, which lost 3 bases and 8 bases, there was a span of 13 bases. CDR3 DNA sequence: TGTGCCAGCAGTTTTACAGGGACGCGCGGCTACACCTTC. Encoded protein: CASSFTGTRGYTF.

This sequence joins TRBV30 and TRBJ2-2, with a possible D match to TRBD2 (7 bases). The CDR3 covers 15 residues. Germline V lookup: CDR1 GTSNPN, CDR2 SVGIG (reference sequence). Trimming took 4 bases from V and 1 from J, leaving 13 bases between them. The DNA for the CDR3 is TGTGCCTGGAAAGGCGGGGGCCGGAACACCGGGGAGCTGTTTTTT. Translated, it gives CAWKGGGRNTGELFF.

V and J are TRBV27 and TRBJ1-5, with unresolved D. Looked up from germline, CDR1 is MNHEY and CDR2 is SMNVEV (reference sequence). The V gene lost 2 bases and the J gene lost 5 bases, with 16 bases spanning the gap. The CDR3 has 16 amino acids. CDR3 in DNA: TGTGCCAGCAGTTTAGCCGTCCCCACAGACGATCAGCCCCAGCATTTT. As protein: CASSLAVPTDDQPQHF.

V usage is TRBV19 and J usage is TRBJ2-3, with 8 bases that match TRBD1. Germline CDR1 reads LNHDA; CDR2 reads SQIVND (reference sequence). The trim removed 5 bases at V and 4 bases at J, leaving 8 bases unmatched. The CDR3 covers 15 residues. The CDR3 DNA reads as TGTGCCAGTAGTGCTGGACAGGGCAGCTCAGATACGCAGTATTTT. It encodes CASSAGQGSSDTQYF.

The genes are TRBV28 and TRBJ2-4, with TRBD1 as a possible D gene (5 bases). This CDR3 contains 13 residues. Germline V gene data show CDR1 as MDHEN and CDR2 as SYDVKM. The V end was cut by 6 bases, the J end by 9 bases, with 15 bases between. The CDR3 loop reads CASRAQGETIQYF. In DNA, the CDR3 is TGTGCCAGCAGAGCCCAAGGGGAAACCATTCAGTACTTC.

The rearrangement links TRBV28 to TRBJ1-5, with TRBD1 identical over 9 bases. The V segment lost 5 bases and the J segment 3 bases; nucleotides outside the gene matches: 8. The CDR3 sequence is 16 residues long. Germline V gene data show CDR1 as MDHEN and CDR2 as SYDVKM. CDR3 sequence (DNA): TGTGCCAGCAGTCCCTCCGGGACAGGGCACAATCAGCCCCAGCATTTT. Residues: CASSPSGTGHNQPQHF.